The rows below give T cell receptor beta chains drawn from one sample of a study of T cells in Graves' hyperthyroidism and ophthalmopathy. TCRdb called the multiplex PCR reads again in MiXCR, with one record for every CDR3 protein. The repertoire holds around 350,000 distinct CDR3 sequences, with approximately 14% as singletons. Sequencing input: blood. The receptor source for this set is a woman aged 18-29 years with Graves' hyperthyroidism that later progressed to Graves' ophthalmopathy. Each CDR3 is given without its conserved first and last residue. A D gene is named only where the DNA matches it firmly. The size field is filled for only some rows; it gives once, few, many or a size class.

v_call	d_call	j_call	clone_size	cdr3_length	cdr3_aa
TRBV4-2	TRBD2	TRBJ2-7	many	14	ASSQEAAGPYYEQY
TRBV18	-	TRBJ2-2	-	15	ASSAREMDRRTGELF
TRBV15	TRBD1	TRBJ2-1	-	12	ATSRGQGDNEQF
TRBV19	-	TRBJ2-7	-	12	ASSIAGKQYEQY
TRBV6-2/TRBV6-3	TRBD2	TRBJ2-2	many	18	ASSSFLAGGPADGTGELF
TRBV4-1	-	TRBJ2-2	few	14	ASSQDWLVPTGELF
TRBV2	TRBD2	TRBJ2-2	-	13	ASRTSGSNTGELF
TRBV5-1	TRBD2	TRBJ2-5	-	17	ASTERPTVKGLRGETQY
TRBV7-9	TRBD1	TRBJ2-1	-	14	ASSKWTGESYNEQF
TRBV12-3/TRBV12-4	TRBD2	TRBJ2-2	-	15	ASGALGTSPNTGELF
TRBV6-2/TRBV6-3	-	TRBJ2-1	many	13	ASSYLGAPYNEQF
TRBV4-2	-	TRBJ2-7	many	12	ASSQVGSTYEQY
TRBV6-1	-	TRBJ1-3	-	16	ASSSVRQTGFRGNTIY
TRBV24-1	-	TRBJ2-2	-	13	ATSDFGSGTGELF
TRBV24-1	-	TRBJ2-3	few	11	ATSEGVTDTQY
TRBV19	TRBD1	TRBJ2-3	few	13	ASSETGGRTDTQY
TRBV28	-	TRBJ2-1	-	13	ASRPSPGSYNEQF
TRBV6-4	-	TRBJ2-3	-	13	ATARAATHTDTQY
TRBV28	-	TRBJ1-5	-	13	ASRTTDYSNQPQH
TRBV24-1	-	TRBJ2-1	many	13	ATSDFTRSGNEQF